This TCR beta chain was captured by sequencing in a study of TIL therapy for anti-PD-1-resistant metastatic lung cancer. Study information: Progressing patients received lymphodepletion, expanded TIL infusion and IL-2. Median patient age was 54, ranging about 38-80 years.

The immunoSEQ assay was v3. Produced via immunoSEQ multiplex PCR; TCRdb's table is partial and in-frame only. The sample holds about 52,000 clones, approximately 79% seen once. As to this clone: Its target is unknown.

Germline lookup yields CDR1 ENHRY and CDR2 SYGVKD. The CDR3 has 13 residues. Trimming cost V 8 bases and J 6 bases, with 15 bases left between them. Time point defined: pre-treatment sample, taken before nivolumab and TIL therapy. Study-wide findings and caveats: Infused TIL clonotypes partially replaced the baseline blood repertoire, then decayed over months. This highly selected cohort may not generalize to typical lung cancer patients.

This TCR came from a woman between 30 and 80 years old with non-small cell lung cancer. The source was blood, collected at baseline. The rearrangement uses TRBV10-3 and TRBJ2-3; D gene ambiguous. For the CDR3, the DNA is TGTGCCATCGGGCTAACGGCATCCGATACGCAGTATTTT. The encoded protein is CAIGLTASDTQYF.